This T cell receptor beta chain was profiled in a study of T-cell memory formation after mild COVID-19. Study-wide background: Largely, the TCR clusters proved donor specific.

CDR1 MNHEY and CDR2 SVGAGI come from the germline V gene. The CDR3 length is 19 residues. V was pared by 5 bases and J by 4 bases, with 20 bases of the junction left unmatched. One entry per CDR3 protein, called by TCRdb with MiXCR from the 5' RACE reads. Of approximately 290,000 distinct CDR3 sequences listed, approximately 19% are singletons. The V and J genes are TRBV6-5 and TRBJ1-5, with TRBD1 matching over 7 bases. The sample comprised PBMCs or a T cell subset sorted from them (not recorded which). The clonotype was recovered from a man aged 18 to 30 who had mild COVID-19 (a few samples of this study predate the infection). Cell type and time point are not known. CDR3 nucleotide sequence: TGTGCCAGCAGTCCCGGGACAGAACAACACTTAGCGCGGAATCAGCCCCAGCATTTT. Amino acid sequence: CASSPGTEQHLARNQPQHF.